The 28 T cell receptor beta chains given below trace back to one sample, sequenced in a study of T cells in Graves' hyperthyroidism and ophthalmopathy. The TCR beta CDR3 regions underwent amplification using RNA transcripts as the source. A first-round RT-PCR of the TCR CDR3 used the HTBI primer set. Via MiXCR, TCRdb re-called the multiplex PCR reads, giving one row per CDR3 protein. Among approximately 530,000 distinct CDR3 sequences listed, nearly 20% were seen once. Material for sequencing was blood. Receptors originate from a man aged 35-49 years with Graves' ophthalmopathy.

The chain carries TRBV6-1 and TRBJ2-5; 11 nucleotides line up with TRBD2. CDR3 size: 12 residues. The V gene's germline CDR1 is MNHNS and CDR2 SASEGT. V was clipped by 6 bases and J by 14 bases; unmatched bases: 8. The CDR3 loop is CASSRTSGSGYF. DNA of the CDR3: TGTGCCAGCAGCCGGACTAGCGGGTCGGGTTACTTC.

The chain uses TRBV9 and TRBJ2-4; 11 bases map to TRBD2. CDR3 length: 16 residues. The germline CDR1 and CDR2 sequences are SGDLS and YYNGEE. Trimming removed 3 bases from V and 8 bases from J; junction bases left unmatched: 10. CDR3 DNA: TGTGCCAGCAGCGATCCTGTAGCGGGAGGGTTTGACATTCAGTACTTC. Translating it yields CASSDPVAGGFDIQYF.

Only a few counts were recorded for this clonotype. The chain is built from TRBV20-1 and TRBJ2-1; possibly TRBD1 for D (6 bases). Germline-derived CDR1 and CDR2 are DFQATT and SNEGSKA (reference sequence). The CDR3 totals 14 residues. V shed 3 bases and J shed 7 bases, with 16 bases lying between them. The CDR3 protein is CSASVPPRGNEQFF. CDR3 in DNA: TGCAGTGCTAGTGTGCCGCCTAGGGGGAATGAGCAGTTCTTC.

The rearrangement links TRBV18 to TRBJ2-7; TRBD1 is a possible D gene (7 bases). V was cut by 3 bases and J by 9 bases, with 15 bases left in between. CDR3 size: 13 residues. The V gene's germline CDR1 is KGHSH and CDR2 LQKENI. As DNA, the CDR3 is TGTGCCAGCTCACCGACCGCTCAGGGGGGGCAGTACTTC. This translates into CASSPTAQGGQYF.

This clonotype showed up many times. The rearrangement joins TRBV2 to TRBJ1-2; D uncertain. Germline CDR1 reads SNHLY; CDR2 reads FYNNEI. The V gene lost 7 bases and the J gene lost 2 bases, with 11 bases spanning the gap. The CDR3 loop spans 13 amino acids. This CDR3 is CASNTGINYGYTF. CDR3 bases: TGTGCCAGCAATACCGGGATCAACTATGGCTACACCTTC.

Many counts were recorded for this clonotype. This rearrangement joins TRBV7-3 to TRBJ2-1; 7 nucleotides agree with TRBD2. The CDR3 is 15 amino acids. Germline-derived CDR1 and CDR2 are SGHTA and FQGTGA. The J segment lost 8 bases and the V segment lost 2 bases, leaving 9 bases of the junction unmatched. The CDR3, as DNA: TGTGCCAGCAGCTTAGGGAGCGGGGCTTTCGATGAGCAGTTCTTC. This sequence encodes CASSLGSGAFDEQFF.

This rearrangement joins TRBV30 to TRBJ2-2; the D is unclear. The CDR3 contains 15 residues. V dropped 1 base and J dropped 3 bases, with 12 bases sitting between them. CDR1 GTSNPN and CDR2 SVGIG come from the germline V gene (reference sequence). CDR3 DNA: TGTGCCTGGAGTGCCAGGACCCCAGACACCGGGGAGCTGTTTTTT. Residues: CAWSARTPDTGELFF.

The chain has TRBV6-1 and TRBJ1-2, with no clear D. The germline V gene has CDR1 MNHNS and CDR2 SASEGT. The CDR3 runs to 14 residues. The germline V and J ends were trimmed by 0 bases and 7 bases, with 12 bases remaining between them. The CDR3 bases are TGTGCCAGCAGTGAAGCAGGAGCCATGGCTGGCTACACCTTC. Its protein is CASSEAGAMAGYTF.

The V and J genes are TRBV11-2 and TRBJ1-3; D may be TRBD1 (5 bases). Looked up from germline, CDR1 is SGHAT and CDR2 is FQNNGV. The CDR3 length is 16 residues. V was clipped by 5 bases and J by 0 bases, with 14 bases between them. CDR3 region: CASSITPGLSGNTIYF. The CDR3 DNA follows: TGTGCCAGCAGCATCACTCCGGGACTCTCTGGAAACACCATATATTTT.

The table lists this clonotype with a few counts. The CDR3 coding sequence is TGTGCCAGCAGCGACCCAGTGAGAGAGACCCAGTACTTC. Its translation: CASSDPVRETQYF. The genes are TRBV7-2 and TRBJ2-5, with unresolved D. The CDR3 covers 13 residues. Germline CDR1 SGHTA, CDR2 FQGNSA. V was clipped by 5 bases and J by 4 bases, with 11 bases between them.

This clonotype has ten or more counts. The chain joins TRBV28 to TRBJ2-1, with 10 bases aligning to TRBD2. Germline loops: CDR1 MDHEN, CDR2 SYDVKM. The CDR3 covers 14 residues. J was trimmed by 7 bases and V by 5 bases; bases with no gene match: 5. The CDR3 DNA is TGTGCCAGCAGTCGAGCGGGAGGGCCGAATGAGCAGTTCTTC. It translates to CASSRAGGPNEQFF.

This chain links TRBV28 with TRBJ1-4, with D hard to call. Germline V gives CDR1 MDHEN, CDR2 SYDVKM. The V end lost 4 bases, the J end lost 5 bases, and 11 bases lay between the germline ends. The CDR3 loop spans 14 amino acids. Written as DNA, the CDR3 is TGTGCCAGCAGTTCCGGAACAGTAAATGAAAAACTGTTTTTT. Translating it yields CASSSGTVNEKLFF.

V gene TRBV4-1 combines with J gene TRBJ1-4, with D tentatively TRBD1 (6 bases). From germline, CDR1 is MGHRA and CDR2 YSYEKL. CDR3 size: 14 residues. With 4 bases removed from V and 3 bases from J, the gap between germline ends came to 9 bases. The CDR3 DNA follows: TGCGCCAGCAGCCGACAGGCAGCTAATGAAAAACTGTTTTTT. It translates to CASSRQAANEKLFF.

The table lists this clonotype with a few counts. This sequence joins TRBV3-1 and TRBJ2-5; D ambiguous. This CDR3 contains 15 residues. The V and J ends lost 6 bases and 5 bases respectively, with 19 bases between them. Per the germline V gene, CDR1 is LGHDT and CDR2 is YNNKEL (reference sequence). The CDR3 protein is CASSPIGLLGETQYF. The CDR3 nucleotides are TGTGCCAGCAGTCCTATTGGCCTTCTAGGGGAGACCCAGTACTTC.

The V gene is TRBV24-1, the J gene TRBJ2-3, with 16 bases matching TRBD2. This CDR3 comprises 19 residues. Germline CDR1 KGHDR, CDR2 SFDVKD. The J segment lost 2 bases and the V segment lost 3 bases, leaving 7 bases of the junction unmatched. Here the CDR3 DNA reads TGTGCCACCAGTGATGGGCCGGGACTAGCGGGGGGGCTCACAGATACGCAGTATTTT. Its protein is CATSDGPGLAGGLTDTQYF.

This clonotype was recorded at least ten times. The CDR3 DNA reads TGTGCCAGCTCACCACTGGCCCAGGGACCCTACGAGCAGTACTTC. Its protein is CASSPLAQGPYEQYF. This chain links TRBV18 with TRBJ2-7; D may correspond to TRBD1 or TRBD2 (5 bases each). The CDR3 runs to 15 residues. Germline CDR1 and CDR2: KGHSH and LQKENI. V lost 1 base and J 2 bases, leaving 12 bases between the germline ends. Complete variable domain (other parts from reference TRBV18 and TRBJ2-7): NAGVMQNPRHLVRRRGQEARLRCSPMKGHSHVYWYRQLPEEGLKFMVYLQKENIIDESGMPKERFSAEFPKEGPSILRIQQVVRGDSAAYFCASSPLAQGPYEQYFGPGTRLTVT.

This chain joins TRBV19 and TRBJ1-3; maybe TRBD1 (6 bases). V was trimmed by 8 bases and J by 3 bases, leaving 14 bases between them. Germline V lookup: CDR1 LNHDA, CDR2 SQIVND (reference sequence). The CDR3 loop spans 14 amino acids. CDR3: CASFLTGRGNTIYF. Here the CDR3 DNA reads TGTGCCAGTTTCTTGACAGGTCGTGGAAACACCATATATTTT.

V is TRBV30 and J is TRBJ1-4; D perhaps matches TRBD1 (5 bases). V was shortened by 2 bases and J by 8 bases, with 15 bases between the two germline ends. CDR3 length: 14 residues. Germline V gene lookup returns CDR1 GTSNPN and CDR2 SVGIG (reference sequence). In DNA form, the CDR3 reads TGTGCCTGGAGTTACGGAGGGGCATGGGAAAAACTGTTTTTT. The encoded protein is CAWSYGGAWEKLFF.

The table lists this clonotype with many counts. The chain is built from TRBV27 and TRBJ2-1; 11 bases map to TRBD2. Losses at the gene ends were 2 bases for V and 8 bases for J; bases not matched to a gene: 11. The germline gives CDR1 MNHEY, CDR2 SMNVEV (reference sequence). This CDR3 is built from 17 residues. In DNA, the CDR3 is TGTGCCAGCAGTTTAGGGGCACTAGCGGGAGTTGGCTATGAGCAGTTCTTC. It is translated as CASSLGALAGVGYEQFF.

This chain uses TRBV30 with TRBJ1-6; D unclear. The CDR3 runs to 15 residues. Trimming shortened V by 3 bases and J by 0 bases, and 9 bases separated the two germline ends. Germline V gene lookup returns CDR1 GTSNPN and CDR2 SVGIG (reference sequence). The CDR3 region has the DNA TGTGCCTGGAGGCCCCCCTACTCCTATAATTCACCCCTCCACTTT. Protein: CAWRPPYSYNSPLHF.

V gene TRBV4-1 combines with J gene TRBJ2-7; unclear D gene. This CDR3 is built from 13 residues. Trimming removed 1 base at V and 3 bases at J, with 7 bases between. From germline, CDR1 is MGHRA and CDR2 YSYEKL. For the CDR3, the DNA is TGCGCCAGCAGCCAAGGAGGTTACTACGAGCAGTACTTC. Amino acids: CASSQGGYYEQYF.

This clonotype appeared many times. The rearrangement links TRBV11-1 to TRBJ1-2; D remains unclear. The CDR3 loop spans 13 amino acids. Germline V gives CDR1 SGHAT, CDR2 FQDESV (reference sequence). Trimming stripped 1 base from V and 7 bases from J, with 10 bases between. CDR3 coding DNA: TGTGCCAGCAGCTTAGTGTCGGGCCGTGGCTACACCTTC. The encoded protein is CASSLVSGRGYTF. The complete variable domain, with remaining parts taken from reference TRBV11-1 and TRBJ1-2, reads EAEVAQSPRYKITEKSQAVAFWCDPISGHATLYWYRQILGQGPELLVQFQDESVVDDSQLPKDRFSAERLKGVDSTLKIQPAELGDSAMYLCASSLVSGRGYTFGSGTRLTVV.

The V gene is TRBV7-9, the J gene TRBJ2-1; 10 bases fit TRBD2. This CDR3 contains 15 residues. Unmatched junction bases numbered 14, after V lost 10 bases and J lost 8 bases. Germline lookup yields CDR1 SEHNR and CDR2 FQNEAQ (reference sequence). CDR3 in amino acids: CAIFPGLAPRDEQFF. CDR3 DNA: TGTGCCATTTTCCCGGGACTAGCGCCGAGGGATGAGCAGTTCTTC.

The chain couples TRBV20-1 to TRBJ1-5; 10 bases match TRBD1. Germline trimming cut 6 bases from V and 9 bases from J; bases unmatched to any gene: 5. The CDR3 is 12 amino acids. The germline CDR1 and CDR2 sequences are DFQATT and SNEGSKA (reference sequence). CDR3 DNA: TGCAGTGCGGGGACAGGGGCCGGGCCCCAGCATTTT. The encoded protein is CSAGTGAGPQHF.

Ten or more counts support this clonotype. The V and J genes are TRBV20-1 and TRBJ2-2, with TRBD2 matching over 13 bases. The CDR3 sequence is 14 residues long. Germline assignment: CDR1 DFQATT and CDR2 SNEGSKA (reference sequence). V dropped 6 bases and J dropped 5; count of bases not matched to a gene: 3. The CDR3 loop is CSARLAGGTGELFF. The CDR3 DNA sequence: TGCAGTGCGAGACTAGCGGGAGGAACCGGGGAGCTGTTTTTT.

This clonotype was observed many times. This chain links TRBV11-1 with TRBJ2-3, with 7 bases aligning to TRBD1. Losses at the gene ends were 1 base for V and 1 base for J; bases not matched to a gene: 11. The CDR3 sequence is 18 residues long. The germline gives CDR1 SGHAT, CDR2 FQDESV (reference sequence). The chain's CDR3 is CASSLDLTGTRGTDTQYF. Here the CDR3 DNA reads TGTGCCAGCAGCTTAGACCTGACAGGGACAAGGGGCACAGATACGCAGTATTTT.

This clonotype has at least ten counts. This chain connects TRBV3-1 to TRBJ2-7; D not resolved. The ends were cut back, 1 base at V and 2 bases at J, with 6 bases in the middle. CDR3 size: 13 residues. Germline CDR1 LGHDT, CDR2 YNNKEL (reference sequence). CDR3 coding DNA: TGTGCCAGCAGCCAAGTTAACACCTACGAGCAGTACTTC. Amino acids: CASSQVNTYEQYF.

This clonotype appeared a few times. The chain is built from TRBV7-8 and TRBJ2-1; the match to TRBD2 covers 7 bases. The germline V gene has CDR1 SGHVS and CDR2 FQNEAQ. Losses at the gene ends were 3 bases for V and 5 bases for J; bases not matched to a gene: 10. The CDR3 has 16 residues. The CDR3 loop reads CASSLSIRLANNEQFF. The DNA for the CDR3 is TGTGCCAGCAGCTTGTCGATTAGACTAGCTAACAATGAGCAGTTCTTC.